The 26 T cell receptor beta chains listed next were all sequenced from one sample in a study of T cell responses to AZD1222 COVID-19 vaccine. Assay: immunoSEQ multiplex PCR; the TCRdb copy retains only in-frame clones and omits some. The sample shows roughly 150,000 clones, around nine tenths of them seen only once. This specimen consisted of peripheral blood, obtained on day 0 of AZD1222 vaccination. The receptors were gathered from an adult in good health.

The genes are TRBV5-1 and TRBJ1-2; 9 bases fit TRBD1. The trim removed 4 bases at V and 3 bases at J, leaving 7 bases unmatched. This CDR3 region has 15 residues. Germline CDR1 and CDR2: SGHRS and YFSETQ. In nucleotides, the CDR3 is TGCGCCAGCAGCGCGGGACAGGGTATTGACTATGGCTACACCTTC. This codes for CASSAGQGIDYGYTF.

This chain joins TRBV7-3 and TRBJ2-7, with unresolved D. V lost 2 bases and J 4 bases, leaving 15 bases between the germline ends. The length of the CDR3 is 15 residues. CDR1 and CDR2 from the germline V gene are SGHTA and FQGTGA. The CDR3 is CASSLGPSGAYEQYF. Here the CDR3 DNA reads TGTGCCAGCAGCTTAGGTCCCTCTGGCGCATACGAGCAGTACTTC.

This chain's CDR3 is CASMSSTGGNQPQHF. CDR3 in DNA: TGTGCCAGCATGAGCTCGACAGGTGGCAATCAGCCCCAGCATTTT. The genes are TRBV28 and TRBJ1-5, with D possibly TRBD1 on 6 matching bases. The germline gives CDR1 MDHEN, CDR2 SYDVKM. Trimming stripped 7 bases from V and 2 bases from J, with 15 bases between. The CDR3 is made up of 15 amino acids.

The chain links TRBV7-6 to TRBJ1-1; D unclear. The CDR3 has 15 amino acids. Germline V gene data show CDR1 as SGHVS and CDR2 as FNYEAQ. The V and J ends lost 5 bases and 5 bases respectively, with 18 bases between them. In nucleotides, the CDR3 is TGTGCCAGCAGCCCTGGCGCAGCCAGGTGGACTGAAGCTTTCTTT. It yields the protein CASSPGAARWTEAFF.

This clone came up once. The chain couples TRBV3-1 (or the pseudogene TRBV3-2) to TRBJ2-3; TRBD2 aligns across 10 bases. There are 15 residues in the CDR3. CDR1 is LGHDT, CDR2 YNNKEL, per germline (reference sequence). The trim removed 5 bases at V and 5 bases at J, leaving 7 bases unmatched. The CDR3 sequence: CASSAGTSERDTQYF. The CDR3 DNA reads as TGTGCCAGCAGCGCCGGGACTAGCGAGAGAGATACGCAGTATTTT.

The J gene is TRBJ1-2, the V gene TRBV7-9, with D perhaps TRBD1 (6 bases). The CDR3 loop spans 14 amino acids. Germline CDR1 SEHNR, CDR2 FQNEAQ (reference sequence). V was trimmed by 5 bases and J by 6 bases, leaving 16 bases between them. The CDR3 nucleotides read TGTGCCAGCAGCCAGGGGCAGGGAGGCGATGGCTACACCTTC. It encodes CASSQGQGGDGYTF.

This clone was found a few times. The chain uses TRBV27 and TRBJ1-1, with 8 bases identical to TRBD1. With 6 bases clipped from V and 4 bases from J, the junction kept 4 bases outside the gene matches. CDR1 and CDR2 from the germline V gene are MNHEY and SMNVEV (reference sequence). This CDR3 region has 13 residues. The CDR3 sequence: CASSNRGATEAFF. The CDR3 DNA sequence: TGTGCCAGCAGCAACAGGGGGGCCACTGAAGCTTTCTTT.

The CDR3 nucleotides are TGTGCCAGCAGCTTAGTAAGTGTGGGACAGGGTAACGAGCAGTACTTC. Its protein is CASSLVSVGQGNEQYF. V usage is TRBV7-6 and J usage is TRBJ2-7; 9 nucleotides agree with TRBD1. CDR3 size: 16 residues. The germline V gene has CDR1 SGHVS and CDR2 FNYEAQ. V shed 1 base and J 5 bases; nucleotides not matched to a gene: 9. The whole variable domain, filled in from reference TRBV7-6 and TRBJ2-7, reads GAGVSQSPRYKVTKRGQDVALRCDPISGHVSLYWYRQALGQGPEFLTYFNYEAQQDKSGLPNDRFSAERPEGSISTLTIQRTEQRDSAMYRCASSLVSVGQGNEQYFGPGTRLTVT.

This clone was observed a few times. This rearrangement joins TRBV29-1 to TRBJ1-1, with a tentative D call TRBD1 (6 bases). CDR3 size: 14 residues. Germline CDR1 SQVTM, CDR2 ANQGSEA. Trimming pared 4 bases from V and 0 bases from J, leaving 12 bases between. The CDR3 region has the DNA TGCAGCGTTGGCAGGGGAGGCATGAACACTGAAGCTTTCTTT. Translating it yields CSVGRGGMNTEAFF.

This chain joins TRBV3-1 (or the pseudogene TRBV3-2) and TRBJ1-5; TRBD1 is a possible D gene (6 bases). V dropped 6 bases and J dropped 4 bases, with 10 bases sitting between them. Per the germline V gene, CDR1 is LGHDT and CDR2 is YNNKEL (reference sequence). The CDR3 is 13 residues long. The CDR3 coding sequence is TGTGCCAGCAGACAGGGACCGAATCAGCCCCAGCATTTT. Its translation is CASRQGPNQPQHF.

V gene TRBV10-3 combines with J gene TRBJ1-1, with a weak D call TRBD1 (5 bases). Trimming cost V 6 bases and J 6 bases, with 26 bases left between them. Germline V CDR1 and CDR2: ENHRY, SYGVKD. The CDR3 runs to 17 residues. This CDR3 is CAISTREAGFQYAEAFF. The CDR3 DNA sequence: TGTGCCATCAGCACCCGGGAGGCAGGGTTTCAATACGCTGAAGCTTTCTTT.

J is TRBJ2-7 and V is TRBV30, with D maybe TRBD2 (6 bases). With 0 bases removed from V and 5 bases from J, the gap between germline ends came to 17 bases. Germline loops: CDR1 GTSNPN, CDR2 SVGIG (reference sequence). The CDR3 runs to 15 residues. The CDR3 coding sequence is TGTGCCTGGAGTGTACTAAGGCGGGAAGGCCACGAGCAGTACTTC. This translates into CAWSVLRREGHEQYF.

The CDR3 bases are TGTGCCAGCAGCTTGTCACACTCATCGGGAAACACCATATATTTT. Amino acids: CASSLSHSSGNTIYF. The chain is built from TRBV11-3 and TRBJ1-3; no firm D call. The V end was cut by 3 bases, the J end by 4 bases, with 13 bases between. CDR1 is SGHNT, CDR2 YENEEA, per germline. The CDR3 totals 15 residues.

The chain employs TRBV4-2 and TRBJ2-2; D gene unclear. The germline V and J ends were trimmed by 1 base and 5 bases, with 11 bases remaining between them. From germline, CDR1 is LGHNA and CDR2 YNFKEQ. CDR3 size: 15 residues. For the CDR3, the DNA is TGTGCCAGCAGCCAAGCGTCGGGTGGGACCGGGGAGCTGTTTTTT. Protein: CASSQASGGTGELFF.

This clone was detected once. Lacking the conserved final phenylalanine or tryptophan, this CDR3 likely reflects a read error. Because the CDR3's place on the DNA is in doubt, the DNA is left out and the CDR3 is given as listed by TCRdb. The gene calls are TRBV27 and TRBJ2-3; the table's D call, TRBD1, has no DNA check behind it. CDR1 and CDR2 (germline): MNHEY, SMNVEV (reference sequence). The CDR3 is 9 residues long, ends included. The chain's CDR3 is CASSFSRDK.

The CDR3 sequence is CASSYSTAVNEKLFF. Here the CDR3 DNA reads TGTGCCAGCAGTTACTCGACCGCAGTTAATGAAAAACTGTTTTTT. The V and J genes are TRBV6-5 and TRBJ1-4; D remains ambiguous. Germline V gene lookup returns CDR1 MNHEY and CDR2 SVGAGI. Trimming shortened V by 0 bases and J by 4 bases, and 9 bases separated the two germline ends. The CDR3 totals 15 residues.

This chain connects TRBV6-5 to TRBJ2-5; possible D gene TRBD2, 5 bases. Trimming stripped 0 bases from V and 5 bases from J, with 13 bases between. This CDR3 region has 15 residues. Germline CDR1 reads MNHEY; CDR2 reads SVGAGI. CDR3 residues: CASSYSNMRVETQYF. CDR3 in DNA: TGTGCCAGCAGTTACTCGAACATGCGGGTGGAGACCCAGTACTTC.

The CDR3 protein is CASTRDGSYNEQFF. As DNA, the CDR3 is TGTGCCAGCACCAGGGACGGTTCCTACAATGAGCAGTTCTTC. The chain combines TRBV16 with TRBJ2-1; perhaps D is TRBD1 or TRBD2 (5 bases each). Looked up from germline, CDR1 is KGHSY and CDR2 is FQNENV. V lost 7 bases to trimming and J lost 1 base, with 11 bases between them. The CDR3 loop spans 14 amino acids.

There are a few counts of this clone. The chain employs TRBV19 and TRBJ2-7; TRBD2 matches 7 bases. Looked up from germline, CDR1 is LNHDA and CDR2 is SQIVND (reference sequence). The CDR3 covers 14 residues. Unmatched junction bases numbered 7, after V lost 3 bases and J lost 5 bases. The CDR3 nucleotides are TGTGCCAGTAGTATTTCTAGCGGTGCCGACGAGCAGTACTTC. It specifies CASSISSGADEQYF.

This clone was recorded once. The V call is TRBV19, the J call TRBJ1-5; D is undetermined. CDR1 is LNHDA, CDR2 SQIVND, per germline (reference sequence). Trimming shortened V by 1 base and J by 4 bases, and 14 bases separated the two germline ends. The CDR3 has 16 amino acids. CDR3 bases: TGTGCCAGTAGTATAGGCACCGGACGGATGAATCAGCCCCAGCATTTT. It translates to CASSIGTGRMNQPQHF.

This rearrangement joins TRBV9 to TRBJ1-2, with 7 positions matching TRBD1. The V gene's germline CDR1 is SGDLS and CDR2 YYNGEE. This CDR3 spans 13 amino acids. V gave up 5 bases and J gave up 3 bases; unmatched junction bases: 4. The CDR3 reads CASSAGGDYGYTF. CDR3 sequence (DNA): TGTGCCAGCAGTGCAGGGGGGGACTATGGCTACACCTTC. Filled out from reference TRBV9 and TRBJ1-2, the complete variable domain reads DSGVTQTPKHLITATGQRVTLRCSPRSGDLSVYWYQQSLDQGLQFLIQYYNGEERAKGNILERFSAQQFPDLHSELNLSSLELGDSALYFCASSAGGDYGYTFGSGTRLTVV.

This chain links TRBV24-1 with TRBJ2-3, with no clear D. Trimming pared 2 bases from V and 2 bases from J, leaving 10 bases between. The CDR3 has 15 residues. Germline CDR1 is KGHDR and CDR2 is SFDVKD. CDR3 nucleotide sequence: TGTGCCACCAGTGATTCCCTAGGGCCCACAGATACGCAGTATTTT. Translated, it gives CATSDSLGPTDTQYF.

This chain connects TRBV3-1 (or the pseudogene TRBV3-2) to TRBJ2-5; the match to TRBD1 covers 7 bases. V dropped 1 base and J dropped 2; count of bases not matched to a gene: 4. Germline CDR1 and CDR2: LGHDT and YNNKEL (reference sequence). CDR3 length: 15 residues. The CDR3 loop reads CASSQGDSSQETQYF. The CDR3 DNA follows: TGTGCCAGCAGCCAAGGGGACAGCTCACAAGAGACCCAGTACTTC.

The chain carries TRBV25-1 and TRBJ1-1; possible D gene TRBD1, 5 bases. V lost 4 bases and J 1 base, leaving 7 bases between the germline ends. The CDR3 has 13 residues. CDR1 and CDR2 from the germline V gene are MGHDK and SYGVNS. CDR3 sequence (DNA): TGTGCCAGCAGTGGGACACGGAACACTGAAGCTTTCTTT. This sequence encodes CASSGTRNTEAFF.

The genes are TRBV18 and TRBJ2-3; D ambiguous. This CDR3 is 13 amino acids long. Deletions cut 2 bases from V and 0 bases from J, with 3 bases between. Germline V lookup: CDR1 KGHSH, CDR2 LQKENI. CDR3 sequence (DNA): TGTGCCAGCTCACCAACTAGCACAGATACGCAGTATTTT. Amino acids: CASSPTSTDTQYF.

This clone was seen a single time. This chain links TRBV5-5 with TRBJ1-4; TRBD1 agrees at 9 bases. Germline V lookup: CDR1 SGHKS, CDR2 YYEKEE (reference sequence). This CDR3 comprises 18 residues. After removal of 3 bases from V and 8 bases from J, the junction contained 17 bases not matched to a gene. This chain's CDR3 is CASSSRFPGQGSEEKLFF. CDR3 DNA sequence: TGTGCCAGCAGCTCCCGCTTCCCGGGACAGGGTTCAGAGGAAAAACTGTTTTTT.